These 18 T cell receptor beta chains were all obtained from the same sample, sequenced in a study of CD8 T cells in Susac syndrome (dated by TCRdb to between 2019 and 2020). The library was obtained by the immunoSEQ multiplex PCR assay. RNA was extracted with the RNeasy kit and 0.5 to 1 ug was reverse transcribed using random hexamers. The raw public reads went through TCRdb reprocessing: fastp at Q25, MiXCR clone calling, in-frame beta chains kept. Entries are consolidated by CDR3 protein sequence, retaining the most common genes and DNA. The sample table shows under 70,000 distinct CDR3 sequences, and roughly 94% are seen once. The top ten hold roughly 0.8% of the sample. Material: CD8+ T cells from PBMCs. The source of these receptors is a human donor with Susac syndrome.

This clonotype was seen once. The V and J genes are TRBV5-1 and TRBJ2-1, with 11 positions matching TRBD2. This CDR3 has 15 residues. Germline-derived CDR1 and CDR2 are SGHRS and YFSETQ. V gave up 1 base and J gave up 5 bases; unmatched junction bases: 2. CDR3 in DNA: TGCGCCAGCAGCTTGCCGACTAGCGGGGACAATGAGCAGTTCTTC. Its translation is CASSLPTSGDNEQFF.

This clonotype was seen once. The CDR3 sequence is CASSYSGNLKGSPLHF. As DNA, the CDR3 is TGTGCCAGCAGCTACTCCGGGAATTTAAAGGGTTCACCCCTCCACTTT. This sequence joins TRBV5-4 and TRBJ1-6; D remains unclear. Germline V gene lookup returns CDR1 SGHNT and CDR2 YYREEE (reference sequence). The CDR3 loop spans 16 amino acids. The V end lost 3 bases, the J end lost 9 bases, and 19 bases lay between the germline ends.

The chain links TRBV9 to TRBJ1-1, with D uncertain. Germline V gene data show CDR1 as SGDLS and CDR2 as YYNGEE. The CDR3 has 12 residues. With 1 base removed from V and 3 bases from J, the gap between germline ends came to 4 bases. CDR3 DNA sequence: TGTGCCAGCAGCGTAACTGACACTGAAGCTTTCTTT. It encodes CASSVTDTEAFF. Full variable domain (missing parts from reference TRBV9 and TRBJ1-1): DSGVTQTPKHLITATGQRVTLRCSPRSGDLSVYWYQQSLDQGLQFLIQYYNGEERAKGNILERFSAQQFPDLHSELNLSSLELGDSALYFCASSVTDTEAFFGQGTRLTVV.

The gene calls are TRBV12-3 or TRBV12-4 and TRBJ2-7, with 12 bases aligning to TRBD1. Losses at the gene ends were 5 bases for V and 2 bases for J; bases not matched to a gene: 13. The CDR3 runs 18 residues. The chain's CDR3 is CASSPGTGGTLTTYEQYF. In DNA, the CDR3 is TGTGCCAGCAGTCCCGGGACAGGGGGCACCCTTACCACCTACGAGCAGTACTTC.

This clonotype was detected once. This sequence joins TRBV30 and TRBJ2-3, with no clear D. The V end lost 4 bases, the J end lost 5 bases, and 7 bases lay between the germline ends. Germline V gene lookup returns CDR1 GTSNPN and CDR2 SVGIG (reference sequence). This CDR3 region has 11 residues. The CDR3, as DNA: TGTGCCTGGACGAGAGGAGATACGCAGTATTTT. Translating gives CAWTRGDTQYF. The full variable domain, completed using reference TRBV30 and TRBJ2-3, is SQTIHQWPATLVQPVGSPLSLECTVEGTSNPNLYWYRQAAGRGLQLLFYSVGIGQISSEVPQNLSASRPQDRQFILSSKKLLLSDSGFYLCAWTRGDTQYFGPGTRLTVL.

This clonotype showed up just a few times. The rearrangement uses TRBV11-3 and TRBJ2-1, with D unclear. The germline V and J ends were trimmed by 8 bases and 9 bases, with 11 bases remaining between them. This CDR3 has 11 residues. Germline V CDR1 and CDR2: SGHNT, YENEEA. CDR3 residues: CASLSIGEQFF. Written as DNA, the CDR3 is TGTGCCAGCTTGTCCATCGGTGAGCAGTTCTTC.

CDR3 residues: CASSPRAVGSGANVLTF. The DNA of the CDR3 is TGTGCCAGCAGCCCGCGCGCCGTGGGTTCCGGGGCCAACGTCCTGACTTTC. The chain combines TRBV9 with TRBJ2-6; D unresolved. Germline assignment: CDR1 SGDLS and CDR2 YYNGEE. Trimming removed 4 bases from V and 4 bases from J, with 18 bases in between. CDR3 length equals 17 residues.

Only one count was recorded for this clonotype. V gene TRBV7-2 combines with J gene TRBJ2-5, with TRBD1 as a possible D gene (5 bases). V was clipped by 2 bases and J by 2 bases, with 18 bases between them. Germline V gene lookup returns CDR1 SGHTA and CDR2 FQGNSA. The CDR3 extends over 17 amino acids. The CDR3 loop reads CASSLNSAGAPQETQYF. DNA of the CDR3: TGTGCCAGCAGCTTAAACTCGGCTGGGGCACCACAAGAGACCCAGTACTTC.

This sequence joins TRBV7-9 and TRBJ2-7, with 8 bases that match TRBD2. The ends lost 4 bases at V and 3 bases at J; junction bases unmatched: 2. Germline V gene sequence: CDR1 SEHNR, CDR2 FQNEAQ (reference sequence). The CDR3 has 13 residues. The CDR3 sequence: CASSSGTSYEQYF. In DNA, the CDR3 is TGTGCCAGCAGCTCCGGGACTAGCTACGAGCAGTACTTC.

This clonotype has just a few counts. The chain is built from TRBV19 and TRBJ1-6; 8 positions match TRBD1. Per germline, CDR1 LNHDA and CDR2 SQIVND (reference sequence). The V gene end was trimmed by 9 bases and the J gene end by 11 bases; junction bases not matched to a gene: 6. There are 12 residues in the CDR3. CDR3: CASRTGYAPLHF. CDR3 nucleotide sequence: TGTGCCAGCCGGACAGGGTATGCACCCCTCCACTTT.

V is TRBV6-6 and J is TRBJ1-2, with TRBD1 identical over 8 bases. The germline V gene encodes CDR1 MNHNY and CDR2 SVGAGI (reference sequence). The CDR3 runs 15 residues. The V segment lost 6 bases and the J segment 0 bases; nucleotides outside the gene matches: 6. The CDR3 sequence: CASSPGQGANYGYTF. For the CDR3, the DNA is TGTGCCAGCAGCCCCGGACAGGGCGCTAACTATGGCTACACCTTC.

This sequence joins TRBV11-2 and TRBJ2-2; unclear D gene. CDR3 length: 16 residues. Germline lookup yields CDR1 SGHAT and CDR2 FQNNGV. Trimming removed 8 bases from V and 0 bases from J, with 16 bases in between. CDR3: CASSTLGQANTGELFF. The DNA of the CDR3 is TGTGCCAGCTCCACCCTTGGGCAGGCGAACACCGGGGAGCTGTTTTTT.

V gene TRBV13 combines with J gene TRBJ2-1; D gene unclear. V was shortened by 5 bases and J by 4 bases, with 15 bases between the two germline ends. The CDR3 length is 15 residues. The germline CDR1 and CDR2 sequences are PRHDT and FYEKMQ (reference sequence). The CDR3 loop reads CASSVRNSQYNEQFF. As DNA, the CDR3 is TGTGCCAGCAGCGTCCGGAATAGTCAATACAATGAGCAGTTCTTC.

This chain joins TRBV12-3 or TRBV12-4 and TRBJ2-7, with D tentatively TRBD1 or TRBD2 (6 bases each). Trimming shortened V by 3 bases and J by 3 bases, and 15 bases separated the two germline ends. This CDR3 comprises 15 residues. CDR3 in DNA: TGTGCCAGCAGTTTTGTTTCGGGGGCGGTCTACGAGCAGTACTTC. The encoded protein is CASSFVSGAVYEQYF.

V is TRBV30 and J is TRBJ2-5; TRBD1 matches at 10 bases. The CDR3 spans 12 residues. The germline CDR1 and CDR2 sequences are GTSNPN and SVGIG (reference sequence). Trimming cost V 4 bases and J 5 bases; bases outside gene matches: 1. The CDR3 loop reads CAWTGQGETQYF. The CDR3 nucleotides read TGTGCCTGGACGGGACAGGGGGAGACCCAGTACTTC.

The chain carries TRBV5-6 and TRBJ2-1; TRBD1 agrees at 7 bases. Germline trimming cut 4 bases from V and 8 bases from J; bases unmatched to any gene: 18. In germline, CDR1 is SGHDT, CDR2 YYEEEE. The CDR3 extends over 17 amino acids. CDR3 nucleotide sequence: TGTGCCAGCAGCGACCGGGACAGACACATTCTGGTCGATGAGCAGTTCTTC. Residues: CASSDRDRHILVDEQFF.

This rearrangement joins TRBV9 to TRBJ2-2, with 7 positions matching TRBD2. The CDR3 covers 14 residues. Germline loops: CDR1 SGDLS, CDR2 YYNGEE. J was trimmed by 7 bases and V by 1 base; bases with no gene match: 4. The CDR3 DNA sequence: TGTGCCAGCAGCGTAAGCGGGGCGGGCGGGGAGCTGTTTTTT. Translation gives CASSVSGAGGELFF.

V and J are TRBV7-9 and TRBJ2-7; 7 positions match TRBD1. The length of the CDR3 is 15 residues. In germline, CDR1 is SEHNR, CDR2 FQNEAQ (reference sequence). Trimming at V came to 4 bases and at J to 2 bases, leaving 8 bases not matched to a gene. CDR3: CASSSTPGQPYEQYF. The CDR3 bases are TGTGCCAGCAGCTCTACCCCGGGACAGCCCTACGAGCAGTACTTC. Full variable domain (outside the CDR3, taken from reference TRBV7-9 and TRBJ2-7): DTGVSQNPRHKITKRGQNVTFRCDPISEHNRLYWYRQTLGQGPEFLTYFQNEAQLEKSRLLSDRFSAERPKGSFSTLEIQRTEQGDSAMYLCASSSTPGQPYEQYFGPGTRLTVT.